Reported below is one T cell receptor beta chain. Its specific antigen is unknown. Qualities for individual bases were not recorded, and no much larger clone is one base off. The data stem from a study of shared clonotypes between healthy human individuals (dated by TCRdb to about 2020). About the full investigation: Three men and two women, aged 18 to 49 years, made up the cohort. Per donor, three plates each were used for CD4 naive and CD4 memory, two for CD8 naive, and one for CD8 memory. Blood TCR repertoires of five healthy adults were deeply sequenced to estimate repertoire size and the extent of clonotype sharing between individuals. Libraries were prepared and TCR repertoires were sequenced by different laboratories using diverse techniques, in order to increase sequencing depth and limit assay-specific biases. Leukapheresis yielded between about 0.85 and 10 billion PBMCs per donor. Overall study results and their limits: Sampling was restricted to blood, and TCR repertoires in tissues likely differ from the TCR repertoires found in blood. Pairwise subsampling led to the expectation that sequencing depth would affect the degree of clonotype sharing among donors. The genetic and exposure-history diversity represented was limited by the small number of donors. Naive subsets generally had larger estimated clonotype richness than memory subsets did. Higher generation probabilities were observed for clonotypes shared by all four sorted-subset donors than for non-shared clonotypes. Roughly 5% of naive CD4, around 3.5% of naive CD8, approximately 2% of memory CD4, and about 0.4% of memory CD8 clonotypes were shared across several donors. Rarefaction of sorted-subset datasets indicated incomplete sequencing despite the large sequencing depth.

TCR CDR3 regions were amplified from genomic DNA by multiplex PCR using the deep immunoSEQ assay. For each cell subset, the extracted genomic DNA was distributed evenly across all wells of several immunoSEQ 96-well plates, and each plate served as one replicate. Each replicate PCR for sorted subsets received roughly 0.2 ug genomic DNA, equal to about 30,000 T cell genomes. Purified libraries were measured with a Qubit 3.0 fluorometer, size-checked on a Bioanalyzer 2100, and measured again with the KAPA Library Quantification kit. Each immunoSEQ 96-well plate was sequenced on its own single-read 150-cycle Illumina NextSeq 550 flow cell. From the authors' description of their analysis: Because the immunoSEQ output included only junctional sequences and no quality scores, the filtering could not be the same as the filtering used for full-length reads. To assign V/J genes and CDR3, sequences were annotated against IMGT germline references using PyIR, a Python wrapper for IgBLAST v1.9. Any read was removed if the V/J assignment was weak (E-value above 1e-6), the CDR3 was missing, or the read contained stop codons, out-of-frame junctions, or ambiguous translated residues. V3J clonotypes were defined as sequences sharing an identical inferred V gene, J gene, and CDR3 amino acid sequence. Percentage overlap between repertoires was calculated by dividing the number of shared unique clonotypes by the size of the smaller repertoire. Three approaches were used to assess repertoire richness: RTK rarefaction, the Chao1 estimator, and Recon v2.1 estimates of unobserved clonotypes. For all TCRbeta clonotypes obtained by the gDNA method from a few donors, generation probabilities were computed with OLGA. In its TCRdb copy, this immuneACCESS table keeps in-frame sequences only and misses some clones. Where compared with another copy, unresolved V genes explain less than half of these, and the others have no known cause. The DNA gave D and trimming, while V, J and clone size come from that table. The sample table records some 1,400,000 clones; approximately 97% of these occur just once. Roughly 1.1% of the sample is held by the ten biggest clonotypes.

The donors were healthy, HIV-negative adults who had no recently reported acute infections or vaccinations. Every donor was a Caucasian adult residing in Nashville, Tennessee, USA. CD4+ T cells were enriched through magnetic negative selection, after which naive cells were positively selected on CD45RA and the remaining negative fraction served as the memory subset. Blood was obtained by leukapheresis, after which PBMCs were separated by Ficoll-Histopaque density gradient centrifugation and cryopreserved in liquid nitrogen vapor phase. Purity and quantity of every magnetically sorted T cell population were checked by analytical flow cytometry. From each sorted fraction, genomic DNA was isolated and quantified by UV absorbance on a Nanodrop 2000c. Spanning cysteine to phenylalanine, the CDR3 consists of 19 amino acids. Just CDR3 DNA is preserved here, 57 bases in frame from base 1. The junction shows trimming of 0 bases on V and 4 bases on J, and the gene matches do not reach 9 bases of it. Sequences SGHRS (CDR1) and YFSETQ (CDR2) are obtained from the germline V gene.

Sequenced: naive CD4+ T cells sorted from blood. Taken with the paper, the label for cell subset or site translates to: CD45RA+ positively selected. In this chain, TRBV5-1 is recombined with TRBJ1-6; 11 central nucleotides agree with TRBD1. The receptor was derived from a man aged 25 to 45 in good health. The bases read TGCGCCAGCAGCTTGGCCAACCCGGGACAGGGGGAATATAATTCACCCCTCCACTTT. Translated, this gives CASSLANPGQGEYNSPLHF. Here the CDR3 is joined to the reference TRBV5-1 and TRBJ1-6 genes, and the full variable domain is: KAGVTQTPRYLIKTRGQQVTLSCSPISGHRSVSWYQQTPGQGLQFLFEYFSETQRNKGNFPGRFSGRQFSNSRSEMNVSTLELGDSALYLCASSLANPGQGEYNSPLHFGNGTRLTVT.